Listed below are T cell receptor beta chains from one sample, sequenced in a study of identical twins. TCRdb passed the 5' RACE reads through MiXCR, listing each CDR3 protein once. The sample carries around 1.7 million distinct CDR3 sequences, roughly a third recorded once. The sequencing sample was made of cord blood. The origin of the receptors is a newborn girl in good health. The CDR3 runs from the conserved cysteine through the conserved F or W. The order of the fields is D gene, clone size, J gene, V gene, CDR3 DNA, CDR3 protein. A D gene is named only where the DNA matches it firmly. A clone size is listed for some rows: how often the clone was seen (once, few, many), or a class if it is expanded.

TRBD1 | . | TRBJ1-5 | TRBV12-3/TRBV12-4 | TGTGCCAGCAGTAACAGGGGTTACAATCAGCCCCAGCATTTT | CASSNRGYNQPQHF
TRBD2 | . | TRBJ2-1 | TRBV5-8 | TGTGCCAGCAGCTTCCGACTAGCGGGCCCCTTTATCAATGAGCAGTTCTTC | CASSFRLAGPFINEQFF
. | many | TRBJ2-1 | TRBV27 | TGTGCCAGCAGTTTGGGGTCCGGGTACAATGAGCAGTTCTTC | CASSLGSGYNEQFF
. | . | TRBJ1-1 | TRBV7-9 | TGTGCCAGCAGCTTAGATCGGGGATACATGAACACTGAAGCTTTCTTT | CASSLDRGYMNTEAFF
. | . | TRBJ2-1 | TRBV12-3/TRBV12-4 | TGTGCCAGCAGTTTATCGGCACGGTCCTACAATGAGCAGTTCTTC | CASSLSARSYNEQFF
TRBD1 | many | TRBJ1-2 | TRBV7-9 | TGTGCCAGCTCACCCTCCGGGACAGACTATGGCTACACCTTC | CASSPSGTDYGYTF
. | . | TRBJ2-2 | TRBV15 | TGTGCCACGAGGACTGGTCTCACCGGGGAGCTGTTTTTT | CATRTGLTGELFF
TRBD1 | . | TRBJ2-5 | TRBV5-1 | TGCGCCAGACCCTTTGGCCAGGGGGCTGCCCAAGAGACCCAGTACTTC | CARPFGQGAAQETQYF
TRBD2 | once | TRBJ2-7 | TRBV5-1 | TGCGCCAGCACCCGGACTAGCGGGAGGTACGAGCAGTACTTC | CASTRTSGRYEQYF
. | . | TRBJ2-7 | TRBV20-1 | TGCAGTGCTACCTTACTCCGGGGGGCGTCCTACAATGAGCAGTACTTC | CSATLLRGASYNEQYF
. | . | TRBJ2-7 | TRBV27 | TGTGCCAGCAACCTCCTTGGCTCCTACAATGAGCAGTACTTC | CASNLLGSYNEQYF
TRBD2 | . | TRBJ2-2 | TRBV4-2 | TGTGCCAGCAGCCAAGCGGGGGGGACGAACACCGGGGAGCTGTTTTTT | CASSQAGGTNTGELFF
. | few | TRBJ1-2 | TRBV27 | TGTGCCAGCAGTTTTCGAGGGACTTACTATGGCTACACCTTC | CASSFRGTYYGYTF
. | . | TRBJ1-5 | TRBV6-4 | TGTGCCAGCAGTGACGCACAGGTAGCGCCGAATCAGCCCCAGCATTTT | CASSDAQVAPNQPQHF
TRBD2 | many | TRBJ2-7 | TRBV14 | TGTGCCAGCAGCCAAGATAACAGCGGGACTTACGAGCAGTACTTC | CASSQDNSGTYEQYF
. | . | TRBJ1-2 | TRBV5-1 | TGCGCCAGCAGCGCTTCCGGGACAATGAGGGGCTACACCTTC | CASSASGTMRGYTF
TRBD2 | . | TRBJ2-7 | TRBV11-2 | TGTGCCAGCAGCGCACCCGGGACTAGCCTCTACGAGCAGTACTTC | CASSAPGTSLYEQYF
TRBD2 | once | TRBJ2-5 | TRBV11-2 | TGTGCCAGCAGCACCTTACTAGCGGGAGGGCCATGGGGGCAGTACTTC | CASSTLLAGGPWGQYF
. | . | TRBJ2-2 | TRBV29-1 | TGCAGCGTTGGAGGGACAAGGGGCGGGGAGCTGTTTTTT | CSVGGTRGGELFF
. | . | TRBJ1-1 | TRBV20-1 | TGCAGTGCTCTGACTGTTGAGAATACTGAAGCTTTCTTT | CSALTVENTEAFF
TRBD2 | few | TRBJ2-5 | TRBV20-1 | TGCAGTGCTAGATCGGCTAGCGGGGGGGCTTGGCAAGAGACCCAGTACTTC | CSARSASGGAWQETQYF
. | . | TRBJ1-2 | TRBV20-1 | TGCAGTGCCGGGACCCGCAACTATGGCTACACCTTC | CSAGTRNYGYTF
. | . | TRBJ1-2 | TRBV21-1 | TGTGCCAGCAGCTCGACAGGGGAACTTTATGGCTACACCTTC | CASSSTGELYGYTF
. | few | TRBJ1-2 | TRBV7-9 | TGTGCCAGCAGCCAGAATAGGGGCTATGGCTACACCTTC | CASSQNRGYGYTF
. | few | TRBJ2-7 | TRBV6-1 | TGTGCCAGCACGGGACCCTACTCCTACGAGCAGTACTTC | CASTGPYSYEQYF
TRBD2 | . | TRBJ2-3 | TRBV5-1 | TGCGCCAGCAACTACGAACTAGCGAGGATAGATACGCAGTATTTT | CASNYELARIDTQYF
. | . | TRBJ2-7 | TRBV7-2 | TGTGCCAGCAGCTCGGCAGACTGGACTTACGAGCAGTACTTC | CASSSADWTYEQYF
. | once | TRBJ1-3 | TRBV4-1 | TGCGCCAGCAGCCACCCACTTATCCGTGGAAACACCATATATTTT | CASSHPLIRGNTIYF
TRBD2 | few | TRBJ2-3 | TRBV20-1 | TGCAGTGCTATTACTAGCGGGGGAACAGATACGCAGTATTTT | CSAITSGGTDTQYF
. | . | TRBJ1-1 | TRBV6-6 | TGTGCCAGCAGTTACGGTCGGGACACTGAAGCTTTCTTT | CASSYGRDTEAFF
. | . | TRBJ2-5 | TRBV20-1 | TGCAGTGCTAGAGGAGCGGGAGAGACCCAGTACTTC | CSARGAGETQYF
. | . | TRBJ2-1 | TRBV20-1 | TGCAGTGCTAGCGGGGAGAGGGGTGAGCAGTTCTTC | CSASGERGEQFF
. | . | TRBJ2-1 | TRBV3-1 | TGTGCCAGCAGCCAAGATAACTCGCCCCACAATGAGCAGTTCTTC | CASSQDNSPHNEQFF
. | few | TRBJ1-2 | TRBV20-1 | TGCAGTGCTTCAGAAAACTATGGCTACACCTTC | CSASENYGYTF
. | . | TRBJ2-1 | TRBV27 | TGTGCCAGCAGAAGTACAGTTTTGGCCTACAATGAGCAGTTCTTC | CASRSTVLAYNEQFF
. | . | TRBJ1-6 | TRBV27 | TGTGCCAGCAGTTTAAGGACGGCTTATAATTCACCCCTCCACTTT | CASSLRTAYNSPLHF
. | . | TRBJ1-5 | TRBV27 | TGTGCCAGCCGATTACCTTGGGGCGGGGGACGGAGCAATCAGCCCCAGCATTTT | CASRLPWGGGRSNQPQHF
. | . | TRBJ2-1 | TRBV18 | TGTGCCAGCTCCCAGCAGCCCTACAATGAGCAGTTCTTC | CASSQQPYNEQFF
. | . | TRBJ2-2 | TRBV9 | TGTGCCAGCAGCGTAGGGCAGGTCGACACCGGGGAGCTGTTTTTT | CASSVGQVDTGELFF
. | few | TRBJ1-2 | TRBV9 | TGTGCCAGCAGCGCGACAGTCTCTAACTATGGCTACACCTTC | CASSATVSNYGYTF
. | . | TRBJ2-5 | TRBV5-6 | TGTGCCAGCAGCTTGGGAATGTGGGAAACATCACAAGAGACCCAGTACTTC | CASSLGMWETSQETQYF
TRBD2 | few | TRBJ2-3 | TRBV6-5 | TGTGCCAGCAGTTACCCTGGGGCTTCCGGGACTAGCGGGATTAGCACAGATACGCAGTATTTT | CASSYPGASGTSGISTDTQYF
TRBD2 | few | TRBJ2-3 | TRBV14 | TGTGCCAGCAGCCAAGAGACTAGCCAAGATACGCAGTATTTT | CASSQETSQDTQYF
TRBD2 | . | TRBJ2-3 | TRBV12-5 | TGTGCTAGTGGTTTGACTCACCTACTAGCGGGGGGCACAGATACGCAGTATTTT | CASGLTHLLAGGTDTQYF
TRBD2 | once | TRBJ2-3 | TRBV20-1 | TGCAGTGCCAATCTAGCGGGAGGCCAAGAAGATACGCAGTATTTT | CSANLAGGQEDTQYF
TRBD2 | few | TRBJ2-3 | TRBV11-2 | TGTGCCAGCAGCTTAGGGATGCTAGCGGGGAGCACAGATACGCAGTATTTT | CASSLGMLAGSTDTQYF
. | once | TRBJ2-3 | TRBV6-1 | TGTGCCAGCAGTGAAGCTCGGTCAGATGCGCAGTATTTT | CASSEARSDAQYF